This T cell receptor beta chain was recorded in a study of T cell responses to AZD1222 COVID-19 vaccine (dated by TCRdb to about 2021). Concerning the study at large: AZD1222 recipients with second doses at about 4 weeks or about 12 weeks were pooled, because spike-specific TCR depth and breadth did not differ between schedules. Trial participants were enrolled into age subgroups of 18-55, 56-69 and 70-plus years, which contained 148, 28 and 57 TCR-sequenced participants, respectively. TCR sequencing covered more than 230 trial participants: 200 to 210 given two doses of AZD1222 and around 26 given two doses of MenACWY control vaccine. Points the paper makes about the study in general: After two AZD1222 doses, both the breadth and the depth of spike-specific TCRs were significantly higher than at day 0 and than in MenACWY recipients. Conclusions about previously exposed vaccinees were limited because only a handful of AZD1222 recipients were SARS-CoV-2 seropositive at baseline. Nearly half of unique spike-specific TCRs reportedly recognized epitopes outside regions mutated in the B.1.351 and B.1.1.7 variants. The whole spike protein was spanned by vaccine-associated CD4 TCRs, and dominant responses were seen in regions 160-218 and 743-854. Participants were mostly white British, with more females than males. The authors suggested clonal diversity may have been underestimated. No day 14 peak-response samples were available, so repertoires were characterized only after the peak T cell response. In the small 56-69-year group, the increase in depth fell short of significance, most likely because of low power.

V loses 3 bases, J loses 2 bases, and the germline ends lie 14 bases apart. The germline V gene provides CDR1 SGDLS and CDR2 YYNGEE. Inclusive of the bounding cysteine and phenylalanine, the CDR3 is 15 residues long. The retained sequence is limited to the CDR3, 45 bases, with the frame set at the first base. A remark on this clone: The specificity of this receptor is unknown. Base qualities are missing; no much larger clone stands one base away.

The CDR3 regions of human TCRbeta chains were subjected to immunosequencing. The original methods were these. TCRs in the repertoires were matched against a reference library of SARS-CoV-2-specific TCRs that had been generated with the MIRA antigen-specificity platform. Breadth meant the fraction of unique TCRs that were SARS-CoV-2-associated, whereas depth meant the fraction of total T cells that were SARS-CoV-2-associated. Using the MIRA data, every spike-specific TCR was mapped to the spike region that the TCR reacted to and assigned to either a CD4 or a CD8 class. Log10-transformed breadth and depth values were compared by one-way ANOVA with Sidak's multiple comparisons tests. TCRdb provides this immuneACCESS table in a form limited to in-frame rearrangements. Some clones are lacking; in checked studies, under half of them reflect an unresolved V gene, and why the rest are absent is not known. The V and J calls and clone size are taken from that table; D and trimming were inferred from the DNA. This sample gives tens of thousands of clones in total; approximately 80% of them show up just once. The top ten clonotypes cover around 20% of the sample.

Sample time point, as interpreted from the label and publication: baseline before first vaccination. Samples from vaccinated people were obtained from the UK trials COV001 and COV002, which included a single-blind randomized controlled phase 2/3 trial of AZD1222 (ChAdOx1 nCoV-19) in healthy adults. Trial participant PBMC samples were collected at day 0 and day 28 after the second dose for TCRbeta chain sequencing. The receptor chain draws on TRBV9 and TRBJ2-5; the D segment could be TRBD1, given 5 matching bases. The source of this sequence is an adult in good health. Here the sequenced sample was peripheral blood, taken on day 0 of AZD1222 vaccination. CDR3 sequence: CASSAFDRGQETQYF. The DNA sequence is given as TGTGCCAGCAGCGCCTTCGACAGAGGACAAGAGACCCAGTACTTC.